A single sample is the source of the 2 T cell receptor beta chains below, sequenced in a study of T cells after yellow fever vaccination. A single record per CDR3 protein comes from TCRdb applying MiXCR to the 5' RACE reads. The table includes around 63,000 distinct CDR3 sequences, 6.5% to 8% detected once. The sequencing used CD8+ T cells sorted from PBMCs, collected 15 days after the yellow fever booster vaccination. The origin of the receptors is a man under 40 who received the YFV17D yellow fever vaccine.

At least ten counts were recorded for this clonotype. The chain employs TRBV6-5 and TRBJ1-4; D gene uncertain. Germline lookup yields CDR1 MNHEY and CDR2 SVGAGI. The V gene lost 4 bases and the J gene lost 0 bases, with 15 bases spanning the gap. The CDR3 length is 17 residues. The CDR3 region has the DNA TGTGCCAGCAGTTCCGCCCCGCTGCTTGCAACTAATGAAAAACTGTTTTTT. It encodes CASSSAPLLATNEKLFF.

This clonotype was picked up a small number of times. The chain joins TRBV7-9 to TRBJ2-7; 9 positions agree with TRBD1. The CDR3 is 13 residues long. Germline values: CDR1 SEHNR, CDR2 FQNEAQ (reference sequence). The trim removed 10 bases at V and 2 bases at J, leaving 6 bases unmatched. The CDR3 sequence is CAIGTGTTYEQYF. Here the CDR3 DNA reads TGTGCCATCGGGACAGGGACCACCTACGAGCAGTACTTC.